This T cell receptor (beta chain) was captured by sequencing in a study of blood T cell repertoires in COVID-19. Study in general: Material from acute and convalescent COVID-19 was sourced from the United States, Italy and Spain. In each case, the material was cDNA or gDNA derived from T cells, B-cell-depleted T cells, or PBMCs.

This clone was seen only once. Original data processing: Amplification of reference gene primers provided the estimated nucleated cell counts. Some clones are missing from TCRdb's copy, which holds only in-frame ones; the method was immunoSEQ multiplex PCR. For V, J and clone size, that table is used; D and trimming come from the DNA. The sample lists hundreds of thousands of clones; more than 75% were seen once. Germline V lookup: CDR1 SGHAT, CDR2 FQNNGV. V was pared by 5 bases and J by 0 bases, with 11 bases between. CDR3 length: 15 amino acids. The source is a woman in her fifties or sixties with COVID-19, enrolled during active disease. The sequenced sample was peripheral blood. The chain uses TRBV11-2 and TRBJ2-1; D possibly corresponds to TRBD2 (5 bases). The CDR3 is CASSPTTTSYNEQFF. CDR3 DNA sequence: TGTGCCAGCAGCCCTACGACTACCTCCTACAATGAGCAGTTCTTC.